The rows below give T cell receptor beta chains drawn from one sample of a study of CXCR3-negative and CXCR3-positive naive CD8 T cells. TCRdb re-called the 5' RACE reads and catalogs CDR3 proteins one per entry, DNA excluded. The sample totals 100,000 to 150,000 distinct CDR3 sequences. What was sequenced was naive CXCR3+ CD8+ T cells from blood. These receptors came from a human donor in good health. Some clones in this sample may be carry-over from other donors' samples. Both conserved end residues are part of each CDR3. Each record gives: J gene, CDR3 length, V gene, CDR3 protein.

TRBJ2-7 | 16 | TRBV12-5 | CASGACLNYAAYEQYF
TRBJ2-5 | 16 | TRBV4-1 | CASSQGSQGARETQYF
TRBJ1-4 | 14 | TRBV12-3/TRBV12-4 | CASTRQGANEKLFF
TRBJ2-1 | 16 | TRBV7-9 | CASSSDRLSSYNEQFF
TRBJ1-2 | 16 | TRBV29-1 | CSVVGPSAGGEYGYTF
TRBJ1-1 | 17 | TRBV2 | CASTIRGAGVFGTEAFF
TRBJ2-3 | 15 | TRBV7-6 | CASSQSGRIADTQYF
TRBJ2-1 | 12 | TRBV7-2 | CARTNRTPRQFF
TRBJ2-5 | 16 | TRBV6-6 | CASSSKREGIQETQYF
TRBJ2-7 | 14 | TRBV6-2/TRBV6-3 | CPSSYPDRAYEQYF
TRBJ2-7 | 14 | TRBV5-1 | CASRLTVGDYEQYF
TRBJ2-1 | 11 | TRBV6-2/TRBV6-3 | CASSYADEQFF
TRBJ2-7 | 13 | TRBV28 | CASSLPTGDEQYF
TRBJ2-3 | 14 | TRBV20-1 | CSARPAGGRDTQYF
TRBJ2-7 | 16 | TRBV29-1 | CSADRGSGTDSYEQYF
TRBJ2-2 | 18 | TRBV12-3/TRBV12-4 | CASSLPSGQEARTGELFF
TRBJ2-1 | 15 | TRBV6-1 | CASSEARRGLGEQFF
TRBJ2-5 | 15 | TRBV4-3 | CASSHVGLAQETQYF
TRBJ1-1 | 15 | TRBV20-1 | CSIQSHRGLNTEAFF
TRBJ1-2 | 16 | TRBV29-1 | CSVEDVDRDRSRGYTF
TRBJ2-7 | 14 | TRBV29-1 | CSVEDRGRYREQYF
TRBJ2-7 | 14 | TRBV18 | CATAAGATTYEQYF
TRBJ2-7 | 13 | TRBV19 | CASSTDGSYEQYF
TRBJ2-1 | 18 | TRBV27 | CASSPLGRGGISYNEQFF
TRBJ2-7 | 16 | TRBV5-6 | CASSLALGQVTYEQYF
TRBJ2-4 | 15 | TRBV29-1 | CKVLGGLLAKNIQYF
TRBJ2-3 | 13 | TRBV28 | CASSTFGTDTQYF
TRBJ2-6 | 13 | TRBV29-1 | CSVDSPRANVLTF